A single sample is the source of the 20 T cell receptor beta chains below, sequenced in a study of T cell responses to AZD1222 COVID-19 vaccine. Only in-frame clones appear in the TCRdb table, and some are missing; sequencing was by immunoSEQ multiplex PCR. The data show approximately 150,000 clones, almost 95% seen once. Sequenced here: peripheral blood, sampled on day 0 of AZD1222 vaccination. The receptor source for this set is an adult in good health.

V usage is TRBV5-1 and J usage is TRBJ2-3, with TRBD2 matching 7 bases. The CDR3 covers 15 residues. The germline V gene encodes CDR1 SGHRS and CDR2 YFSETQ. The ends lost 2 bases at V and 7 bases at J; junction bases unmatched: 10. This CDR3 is CASSLSSGFTNTQYF. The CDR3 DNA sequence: TGCGCCAGCAGCTTATCTAGCGGATTCACGAATACGCAGTATTTT.

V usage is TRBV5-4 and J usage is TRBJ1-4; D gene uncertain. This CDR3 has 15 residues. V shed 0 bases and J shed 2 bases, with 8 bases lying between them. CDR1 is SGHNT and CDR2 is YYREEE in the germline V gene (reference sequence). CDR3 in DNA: TGTGCCAGCAGCTTGGACTGGGAGACTAATGAAAAACTGTTTTTT. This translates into CASSLDWETNEKLFF. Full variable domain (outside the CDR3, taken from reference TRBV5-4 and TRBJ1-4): ETGVTQSPTHLIKTRGQQVTLRCSSQSGHNTVSWYQQALGQGPQFIFQYYREEENGRGNFPPRFSGLQFPNYSSELNVNALELDDSALYLCASSLDWETNEKLFFGSGTQLSVL.

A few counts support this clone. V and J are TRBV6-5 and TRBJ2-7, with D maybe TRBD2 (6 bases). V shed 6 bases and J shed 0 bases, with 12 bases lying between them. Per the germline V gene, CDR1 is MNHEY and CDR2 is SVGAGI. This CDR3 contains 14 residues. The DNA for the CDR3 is TGTGCCAGCAGAAACGTCGGGGGCTCCTACGAGCAGTACTTC. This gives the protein CASRNVGGSYEQYF.

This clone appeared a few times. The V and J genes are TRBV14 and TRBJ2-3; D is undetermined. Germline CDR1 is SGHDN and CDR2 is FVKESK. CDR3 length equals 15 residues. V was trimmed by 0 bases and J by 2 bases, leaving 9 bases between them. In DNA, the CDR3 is TGTGCCAGCAGCCAAGATCACAGCACCACAGATACGCAGTATTTT. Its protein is CASSQDHSTTDTQYF.

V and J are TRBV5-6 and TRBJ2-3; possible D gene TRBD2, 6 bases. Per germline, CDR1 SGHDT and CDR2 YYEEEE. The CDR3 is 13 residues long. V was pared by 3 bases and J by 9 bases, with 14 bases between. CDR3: CASSWGVQLTQYF. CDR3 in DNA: TGTGCCAGCAGCTGGGGGGTCCAGCTGACGCAGTATTTT.

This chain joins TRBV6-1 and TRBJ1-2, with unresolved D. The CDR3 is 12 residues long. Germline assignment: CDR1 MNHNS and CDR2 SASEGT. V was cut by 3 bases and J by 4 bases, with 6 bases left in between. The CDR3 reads CASSDPRYGYTF. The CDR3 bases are TGTGCCAGCAGTGACCCACGCTATGGCTACACCTTC.

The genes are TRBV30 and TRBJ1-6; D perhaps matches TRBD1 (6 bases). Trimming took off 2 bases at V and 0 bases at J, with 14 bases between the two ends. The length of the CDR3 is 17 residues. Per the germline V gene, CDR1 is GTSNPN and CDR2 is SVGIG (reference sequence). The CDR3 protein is CAWSIGGASSYNSPLHF. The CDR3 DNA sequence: TGTGCCTGGAGTATTGGGGGGGCAAGCTCCTATAATTCACCCCTCCACTTT.

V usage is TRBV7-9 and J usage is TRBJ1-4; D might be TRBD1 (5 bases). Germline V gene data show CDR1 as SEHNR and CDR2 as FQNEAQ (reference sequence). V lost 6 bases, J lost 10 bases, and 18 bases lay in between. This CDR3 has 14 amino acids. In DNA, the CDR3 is TGTGCCAGCAGTCCTAGTGAGGGGCTAGGAAAACTGTTTTTT. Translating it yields CASSPSEGLGKLFF.

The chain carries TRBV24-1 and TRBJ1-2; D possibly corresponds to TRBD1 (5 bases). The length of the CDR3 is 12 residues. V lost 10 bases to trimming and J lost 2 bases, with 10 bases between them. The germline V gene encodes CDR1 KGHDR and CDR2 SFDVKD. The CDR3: CATGAANYGYTF. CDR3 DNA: TGTGCCACAGGGGCGGCGAACTATGGCTACACCTTC.

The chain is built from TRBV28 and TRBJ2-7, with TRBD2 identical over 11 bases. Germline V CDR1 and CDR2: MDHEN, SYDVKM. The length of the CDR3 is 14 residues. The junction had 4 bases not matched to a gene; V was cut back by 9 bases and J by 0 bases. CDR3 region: CASQTSGDSYEQYF. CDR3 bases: TGTGCCAGTCAGACTAGCGGGGACTCCTACGAGCAGTACTTC.

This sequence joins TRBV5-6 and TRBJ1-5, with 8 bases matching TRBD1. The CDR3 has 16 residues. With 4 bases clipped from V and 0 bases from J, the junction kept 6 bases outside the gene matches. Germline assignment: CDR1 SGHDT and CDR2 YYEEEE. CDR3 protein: CASSPGGPYSNQPQHF. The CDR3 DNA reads TGTGCCAGCAGCCCAGGGGGCCCATATAGCAATCAGCCCCAGCATTTT.

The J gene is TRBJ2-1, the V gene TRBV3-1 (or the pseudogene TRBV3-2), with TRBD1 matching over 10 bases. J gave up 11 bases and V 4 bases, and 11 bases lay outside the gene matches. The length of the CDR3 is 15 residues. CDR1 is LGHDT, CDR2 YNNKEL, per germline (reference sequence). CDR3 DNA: TGTGCCAGCAGCCGACAGGGGGCGATCTCTGGAAAGCAGTTCTTC. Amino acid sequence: CASSRQGAISGKQFF.

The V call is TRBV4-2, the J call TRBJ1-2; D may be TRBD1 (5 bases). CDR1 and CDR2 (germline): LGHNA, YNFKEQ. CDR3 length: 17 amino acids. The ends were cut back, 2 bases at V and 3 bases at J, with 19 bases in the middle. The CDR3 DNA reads TGTGCCAGCAGCCAACCCCCGGGGCTTGTGAGGGACTATGGCTACACCTTC. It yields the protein CASSQPPGLVRDYGYTF.

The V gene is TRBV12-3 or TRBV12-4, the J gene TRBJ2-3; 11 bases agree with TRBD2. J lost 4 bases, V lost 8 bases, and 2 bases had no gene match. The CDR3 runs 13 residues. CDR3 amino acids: CASLLAGADTQYF. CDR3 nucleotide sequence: TGTGCCAGCCTACTAGCGGGGGCAGATACGCAGTATTTT.

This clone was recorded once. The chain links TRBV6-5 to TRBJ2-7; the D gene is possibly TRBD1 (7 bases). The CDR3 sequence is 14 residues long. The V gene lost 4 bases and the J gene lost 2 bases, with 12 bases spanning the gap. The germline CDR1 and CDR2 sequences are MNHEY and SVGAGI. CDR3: CASSWQGGPYEQYF. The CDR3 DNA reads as TGTGCCAGCAGTTGGCAGGGGGGCCCCTACGAGCAGTACTTC.

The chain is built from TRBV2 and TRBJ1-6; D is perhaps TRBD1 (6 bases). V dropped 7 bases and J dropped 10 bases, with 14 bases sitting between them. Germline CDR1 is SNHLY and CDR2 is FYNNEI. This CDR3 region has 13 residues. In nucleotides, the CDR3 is TGTGCCAGCATCTGGGACACAGACTCACCCCTCCACTTT. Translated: CASIWDTDSPLHF.

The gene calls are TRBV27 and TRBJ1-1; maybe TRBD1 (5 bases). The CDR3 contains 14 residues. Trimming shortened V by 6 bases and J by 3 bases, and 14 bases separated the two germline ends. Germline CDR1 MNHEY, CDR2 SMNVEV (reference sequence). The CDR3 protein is CASSLGGSYTEAFF. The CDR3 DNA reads TGTGCCAGCAGCCTGGGGGGGTCCTACACTGAAGCTTTCTTT.

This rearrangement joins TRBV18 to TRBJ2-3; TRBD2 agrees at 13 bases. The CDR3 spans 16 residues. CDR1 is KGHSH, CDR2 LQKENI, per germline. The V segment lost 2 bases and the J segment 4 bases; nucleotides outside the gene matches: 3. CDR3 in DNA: TGTGCCAGCTCACCAACTAGCGGGGGGGCCTCAGATACGCAGTATTTT. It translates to CASSPTSGGASDTQYF.

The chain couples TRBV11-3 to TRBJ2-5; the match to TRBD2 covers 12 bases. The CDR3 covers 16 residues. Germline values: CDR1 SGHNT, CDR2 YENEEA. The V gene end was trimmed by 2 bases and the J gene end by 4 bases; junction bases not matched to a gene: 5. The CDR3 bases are TGTGCCAGCAGCTTATCTGCACTAGCGGGGGGAGAGACCCAGTACTTC. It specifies CASSLSALAGGETQYF. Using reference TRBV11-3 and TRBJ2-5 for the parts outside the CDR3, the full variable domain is EAGVVQSPRYKIIEKKQPVAFWCNPISGHNTLYWYLQNLGQGPELLIRYENEEAVDDSQLPKDRFSAERLKGVDSTLKIQPAELGDSAVYLCASSLSALAGGETQYFGPGTRLLVL.

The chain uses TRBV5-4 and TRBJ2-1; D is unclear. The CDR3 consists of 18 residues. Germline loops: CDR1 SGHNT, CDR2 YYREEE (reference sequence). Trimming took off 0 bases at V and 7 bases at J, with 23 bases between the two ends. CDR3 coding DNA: TGTGCCAGCAGCTTGGGGGTTAGCCTGATGAGTTGGGAAAATGAGCAGTTCTTC. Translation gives CASSLGVSLMSWENEQFF.